The 14 T cell receptor beta chains presented below share a single source sample, sequenced in a study of sequential checkpoint blockade in melanoma (dated by TCRdb to between 2018 and 2020). What this sample's treatment or condition label stands for: randomized to nivolumab then ipilimumab (arm A) or the reverse (arm B). The receptor library was made with the immunoSEQ multiplex PCR assay. TCRdb obtained this table from immuneACCESS and retained in-frame rearrangements with V and J assigned. These tables miss some clones; where compared with another copy, unresolved V genes account for less than half of the shortfall, and the remainder is unexplained. The sample data list 25,000 to 30,000 clones, and approximately 80% of these were observed just once. The top ten clonotypes cover 13% of the sample. The material was CD8+ T cells sorted from blood (inferred from file names), obtained from a patient given nivolumab and ipilimumab in sequence. All receptors derive from a human donor with melanoma.

The rearrangement links TRBV9 to TRBJ1-4; D is possibly TRBD1 (5 bases). V lost 0 bases and J lost 4, with 13 bases in between. CDR3 size: 16 residues. The V gene's germline CDR1 is SGDLS and CDR2 YYNGEE. CDR3 region: CASSVGVLGLNEKLFF. Here the CDR3 DNA reads TGTGCCAGCAGCGTAGGTGTATTGGGGCTTAATGAAAAACTGTTTTTT. The variable domain in full, with the rest retrieved from reference TRBV9 and TRBJ1-4, is DSGVTQTPKHLITATGQRVTLRCSPRSGDLSVYWYQQSLDQGLQFLIQYYNGEERAKGNILERFSAQQFPDLHSELNLSSLELGDSALYFCASSVGVLGLNEKLFFGSGTQLSVL.

The chain recombines TRBV9 with TRBJ2-7; maybe TRBD1 (6 bases). CDR3 size: 15 residues. V was cut by 1 base and J by 6 bases, with 17 bases left in between. In germline, CDR1 is SGDLS, CDR2 YYNGEE. The CDR3 DNA is TGTGCCAGCAGCGTACTTGAACAGGGTTCCGGCGAGCAGTACTTC. This codes for CASSVLEQGSGEQYF.

On this clone itself: At one of its ends the junction is not consistent with the germline gene, which may arise from a read error. The CDR3 loop is CASSQDKGAKNEQFF. The CDR3 DNA reads as TGCGCCAGCAGCCAAGACAAGGGGGCCAAGAATGAGCAGTTCTTC. The chain couples TRBV7-3 to TRBJ2-1; 7 bases are shared with TRBD1. The V gene's germline CDR1 is SGHTA and CDR2 FQGTGA. The CDR3 runs to 15 residues.

V and J are TRBV19 and TRBJ1-5; D might be TRBD1 (5 bases). This CDR3 comprises 14 residues. Germline CDR1 reads LNHDA; CDR2 reads SQIVND (reference sequence). The ends were cut back, 3 bases at V and 4 bases at J, with 10 bases in the middle. Written as DNA, the CDR3 is TGTGCCAGTAGTATGGCCGGGGGGAATCAGCCCCAGCATTTT. Protein sequence: CASSMAGGNQPQHF.

This sequence joins TRBV7-9 and TRBJ2-6, with D perhaps TRBD2 (6 bases). This CDR3 contains 16 residues. CDR1 and CDR2 (germline): SEHNR, FQNEAQ (reference sequence). Trimming removed 2 bases at V and 0 bases at J, with 8 bases between. CDR3 protein: CASSLPGGSGANVLTF. The CDR3 DNA reads as TGTGCCAGCAGCTTACCCGGGGGCTCTGGGGCCAACGTCCTGACTTTC.

The CDR3 nucleotides are TGTGCCAGCAGCCCTGTTTCTGGGGCCAACGTCCTGACTTTC. Amino acids: CASSPVSGANVLTF. The V call is TRBV7-9, the J call TRBJ2-6; D ambiguous. The CDR3 extends over 14 amino acids. Germline values: CDR1 SEHNR, CDR2 FQNEAQ (reference sequence). V was trimmed by 5 bases and J by 1 base, leaving 6 bases between them.

This clone is labeled medium-sized. The gene calls are TRBV11-3 and TRBJ2-7, with 7 bases aligning to TRBD2. CDR3 length equals 13 residues. The germline CDR1 and CDR2 sequences are SGHNT and YENEEA. V dropped 1 base and J dropped 3; count of bases not matched to a gene: 0. CDR3 in DNA: TGTGCCAGCAGCTTAGGCGGGGGCTACGAGCAGTACTTC. This codes for CASSLGGGYEQYF.

This clone occurred a few times. The V call is TRBV10-2, the J call TRBJ2-1; no clear D. The CDR3 extends over 11 amino acids. The V and J ends lost 3 bases and 9 bases respectively, with 6 bases between them. Germline assignment: CDR1 WSHSY and CDR2 SAAADI. CDR3 DNA: TGCGCCAGCAGTGATAGTGTTGAGCAGTTCTTC. Translating gives CASSDSVEQFF.

The chain employs TRBV6-5 and TRBJ2-1; 9 bases fit TRBD2. V was clipped by 2 bases and J by 5 bases; unmatched bases: 4. The germline gives CDR1 MNHEY, CDR2 SVGAGI. CDR3 length: 15 residues. DNA of the CDR3: TGTGCCAGCAGTTACGGGCGGGGGGGCCACAATGAGCAGTTCTTC. It translates to CASSYGRGGHNEQFF.

The V call is TRBV4-2, the J call TRBJ2-7, with 10 bases that match TRBD1. The germline V gene encodes CDR1 LGHNA and CDR2 YNFKEQ. There are 14 residues in the CDR3. Losses at the gene ends were 4 bases for V and 4 bases for J; bases not matched to a gene: 4. The CDR3 loop reads CASSPGQGTYEQYF. The DNA for the CDR3 is TGTGCCAGCAGCCCGGGACAGGGGACATACGAGCAGTACTTC.

The rearrangement uses TRBV5-1 and TRBJ2-3, with a tentative D call TRBD2 (6 bases). The CDR3 is 21 residues long. Trimming removed 2 bases from V and 0 bases from J, with 28 bases in between. The germline V gene encodes CDR1 SGHRS and CDR2 YFSETQ. The CDR3 coding sequence is TGCGCCAGCAGCTTATTCCCTGCCCTTCCCCCAACTGGGACTAGCACAGATACGCAGTATTTT. The encoded protein is CASSLFPALPPTGTSTDTQYF.

Judged by abundance, this clone is medium-sized. The chain combines TRBV6-4 with TRBJ2-1, with D unresolved. CDR3 length: 13 amino acids. Germline V gene sequence: CDR1 MRHNA, CDR2 SNTAGT. V shed 4 bases and J shed 5 bases, with 9 bases lying between them. The DNA for the CDR3 is TGTGCCAGCAGTGTGAACAGCAACAATGAGCAGTTCTTC. Protein sequence: CASSVNSNNEQFF.

V is TRBV5-4 and J is TRBJ1-6, with D unresolved. CDR1 is SGHNT and CDR2 is YYREEE in the germline V gene (reference sequence). The germline V and J ends were trimmed by 6 bases and 10 bases, with 11 bases remaining between them. The CDR3 extends over 12 amino acids. The CDR3: CASKVANSPLHF. In DNA form, the CDR3 reads TGTGCCAGCAAAGTAGCCAACTCACCCCTCCACTTT.

This clone has just a few counts. This chain connects TRBV28 to TRBJ1-5; 10 nucleotides match TRBD1. This CDR3 is 17 amino acids long. Per germline, CDR1 MDHEN and CDR2 SYDVKM. Germline trimming cut 4 bases from V and 3 bases from J; bases unmatched to any gene: 9. CDR3 in amino acids: CASSSSGTGAINQPQHF. CDR3 in DNA: TGTGCCAGCAGTTCCTCCGGGACAGGGGCTATCAATCAGCCCCAGCATTTT.